This entry describes one TCR beta chain. Antigen: not known. The sample comes from a study of vaccination and CD4 T cells after COVID-19. The treatment: approximately 10-day PBMC culture with coronavirus spike peptide pools or control peptides (ViraFEST assay). The Oncomine TCR Beta short-read assay sequenced DNA from cultured CD4+ T cells. TCRdb redid the calling of the PCR reads with MiXCR, one entry per CDR3 protein. The sample lists fewer than 9,000 distinct CDR3 sequences, roughly four fifths occurring once. Trimming pared 5 bases from V and 6 bases from J, leaving 17 bases between. CDR1 MDHEN and CDR2 SYDVKM come from the germline V gene. There are 15 residues in the CDR3.

The TCR sequence derives from a human donor who had recovered from COVID-19. The source material was CD4+ T cells from blood, cultured in vitro. The rearrangement uses TRBV28 and TRBJ1-5, with D unclear. The CDR3 sequence: CASSPVGKGSQPQHF. The CDR3 DNA is TGTGCCAGCAGTCCCGTTGGGAAAGGGAGTCAGCCCCAGCATTTT.